The rows below give T cell receptor beta chains drawn from one sample of a study of T cells in Graves' hyperthyroidism and ophthalmopathy. TCRdb called the multiplex PCR reads again in MiXCR, with one record for every CDR3 protein. The sample has approximately 620,000 distinct CDR3 sequences; around 16% are singletons. The sample was blood. Every receptor here comes from a middle-aged woman with Graves' ophthalmopathy. Both conserved end residues are part of each CDR3. Each record gives: V gene, CDR3 protein.

V: TRBV5-1
CDR3: CASSLERGNEQYF

V: TRBV7-2
CDR3: CASSLIGVAGGKNIQYF

V: TRBV19
CDR3: CASSQDRSRAGELFF

V: TRBV18
CDR3: CASSPQTGEKNTQYF

V: TRBV11-2
CDR3: CASSLTGSINQPQHF

V: TRBV2
CDR3: CASLGRLSDEQYF

V: TRBV28
CDR3: CASRLVLGLTGELFF

V: TRBV6-2/TRBV6-3
CDR3: CASSYKTTGTGNQPQHF

V: TRBV11-1
CDR3: CASSRGGGSLYNEQFF

V: TRBV15
CDR3: CATSRDVAGEQFF